These 10 T cell receptor beta chains originate from one sample sequenced in a study of blood T cells in healthy people across ages. It was with a sample-barcoded 5' primer and a J-beta primer mix that a second PCR of roughly 6 to 12 cycles was run. TCRdb fed the 5' RACE reads into MiXCR, producing one record per CDR3 protein. The table has roughly 800,000 distinct CDR3 sequences, more than 20% seen once. These sequences were also reported in another study, on T cells of mothers and their children.

Sequencing was performed on blood. The source of these receptors is a boy between 10 and 17 years old in good health.

The CDR3 DNA reads as TGCAGCGTTCTGAGGAGCTCCTACAATGAGCAGTTCTTC. This codes for CSVLRSSYNEQFF. The rearrangement links TRBV29-1 to TRBJ2-1; no definite D call. Trimming left V 5 bases short and J 0 bases short, with 8 bases between. The CDR3 sequence is 13 residues long. Per germline, CDR1 SQVTM and CDR2 ANQGSEA.

The chain combines TRBV29-1 with TRBJ2-5; the D gene is possibly TRBD2 (5 bases). In germline, CDR1 is SQVTM, CDR2 ANQGSEA. CDR3 length: 14 amino acids. Trimming removed 4 bases from V and 2 bases from J, with 14 bases in between. CDR3 bases: TGCAGCGTTGCCTATCTAGCTGAACAAGAGACCCAGTACTTC. Protein product: CSVAYLAEQETQYF.

The table lists this clonotype with a few counts. This may be a read error, as it is one base from a much larger clone. CDR3 protein: CASSQDTSSYEQYF. In DNA form, the CDR3 reads TGTGCCAGCAGCCAAGATACGAGCTCCTACGAGCAGTACTTC. The chain is built from TRBV3-1 and TRBJ2-7; D unresolved. This CDR3 has 14 amino acids. V was trimmed by 0 bases and J by 0 bases, leaving 6 bases between them. Germline CDR1 and CDR2: LGHDT and YNNKEL (reference sequence).

This clonotype was seen a few times. The rearrangement joins TRBV9 to TRBJ2-5; 7 bases line up with TRBD1. The J call is in doubt because the DNA end fits TRBJ2-1 better. CDR1 is SGDLS and CDR2 is YYNGEE in the germline V gene. The length of the CDR3 is 14 residues. CDR3 protein: CASSVGQWSHEQFF. The CDR3 DNA follows: TGTGCCAGCAGCGTGGGACAGTGGAGCCATGAGCAGTTCTTC.

With regard to this clonotype: The junction and the germline gene differ at one end; a read error may be behind it. The gene calls are TRBV3-1 and TRBJ2-7; TRBD1 aligns across 9 bases. Germline V gives CDR1 LGHDT, CDR2 YNNKEL (reference sequence). CDR3 length: 11 amino acids. CDR3 in DNA: TGTGCCAGCAGCCCTGGGACAGGGAGGCTCTTC. It translates to CASSPGTGRLF.

This chain joins TRBV19 and TRBJ2-1; tentatively, D is TRBD1 (5 bases). This CDR3 has 16 residues. V gave up 3 bases and J gave up 9 bases, with 21 bases separating them. Germline lookup yields CDR1 LNHDA and CDR2 SQIVND (reference sequence). CDR3 DNA sequence: TGTGCCAGTAGTATGATGACAGTAGGTCCTGGTGGTGAGCAGTTCTTC. Translation gives CASSMMTVGPGGEQFF.

The V and J genes are TRBV29-1 and TRBJ2-5, with TRBD1 identical over 8 bases. Germline V CDR1 and CDR2: SQVTM, ANQGSEA. The CDR3 is made up of 13 amino acids. V shed 4 bases and J 5 bases; nucleotides not matched to a gene: 6. The CDR3 reads CSVVSGGGETQYF. The CDR3 coding sequence is TGCAGCGTTGTATCAGGGGGCGGTGAGACCCAGTACTTC. Variable domain in full (rest from reference TRBV29-1 and TRBJ2-5): SAVISQKPSRDICQRGTSLTIQCQVDSQVTMMFWYRQQPGQSLTLIATANQGSEATYESGFVIDKFPISRPNLTFSTLTVSNMSPEDSSIYLCSVVSGGGETQYFGPGTRLLVL.

This clonotype was seen more than once but under ten times. The chain has TRBV7-9 and TRBJ1-4; 8 nucleotides agree with TRBD1. V was pared by 3 bases and J by 6 bases, with 9 bases of the junction left unmatched. Germline V gene lookup returns CDR1 SEHNR and CDR2 FQNEAQ (reference sequence). This CDR3 region has 16 residues. The CDR3 region has the DNA TGTGCCAGCAGCTTGAAAGGTCAGGGGGCAGATGAAAAACTGTTTTTT. Translation gives CASSLKGQGADEKLFF.

The chain uses TRBV14 and TRBJ2-1; 9 bases fit TRBD1. From germline, CDR1 is SGHDN and CDR2 FVKESK. This CDR3 has 16 amino acids. With V trimmed by 0 bases and J by 5 bases, 5 bases remained unmatched. The CDR3 is CASSQDSGQGNNEQFF. The DNA of the CDR3 is TGTGCCAGCAGCCAAGATAGTGGACAGGGGAACAATGAGCAGTTCTTC.

The chain recombines TRBV5-1 with TRBJ2-2; TRBD2 agrees at 7 bases. Losses at the gene ends were 6 bases for V and 0 bases for J; bases not matched to a gene: 5. Germline V gene sequence: CDR1 SGHRS, CDR2 YFSETQ. CDR3 size: 15 residues. DNA for the CDR3: TGCGCCAGCACTTCGGGACTACCGAACACCGGGGAGCTGTTTTTT. Translating it yields CASTSGLPNTGELFF.